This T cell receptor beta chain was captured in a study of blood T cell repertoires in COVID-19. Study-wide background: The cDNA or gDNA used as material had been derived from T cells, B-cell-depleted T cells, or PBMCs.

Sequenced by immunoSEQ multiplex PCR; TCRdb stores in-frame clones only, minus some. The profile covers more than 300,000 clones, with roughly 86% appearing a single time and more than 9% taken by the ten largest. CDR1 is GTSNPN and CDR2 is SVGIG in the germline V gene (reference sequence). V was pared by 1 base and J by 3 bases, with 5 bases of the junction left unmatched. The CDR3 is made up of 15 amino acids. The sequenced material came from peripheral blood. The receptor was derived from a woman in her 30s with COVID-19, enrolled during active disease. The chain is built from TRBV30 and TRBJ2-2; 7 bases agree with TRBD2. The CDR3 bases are TGTGCCTGGAGTGAACTAGCGATGGACACCGGGGAGCTGTTTTTT. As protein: CAWSELAMDTGELFF.